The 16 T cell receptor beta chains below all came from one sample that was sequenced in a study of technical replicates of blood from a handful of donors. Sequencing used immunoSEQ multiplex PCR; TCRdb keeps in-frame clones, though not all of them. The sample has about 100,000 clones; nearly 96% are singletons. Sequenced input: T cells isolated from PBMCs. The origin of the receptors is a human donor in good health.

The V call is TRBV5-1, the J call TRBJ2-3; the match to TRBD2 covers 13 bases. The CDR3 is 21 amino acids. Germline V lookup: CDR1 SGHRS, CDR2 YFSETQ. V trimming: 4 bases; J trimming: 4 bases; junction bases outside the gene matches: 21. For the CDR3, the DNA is TGCGCCAGCAGCACAACCCCGGGACAGGTGACTAGCGGGGGGTCCTCAGATACGCAGTATTTT. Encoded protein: CASSTTPGQVTSGGSSDTQYF.

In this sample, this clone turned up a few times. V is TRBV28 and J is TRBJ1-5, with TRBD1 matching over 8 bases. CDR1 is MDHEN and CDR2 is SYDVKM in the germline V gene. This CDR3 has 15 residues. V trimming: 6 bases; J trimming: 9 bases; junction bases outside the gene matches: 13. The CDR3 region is CASSRGQGRLPPQHF. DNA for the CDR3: TGTGCCAGCAGCCGAGGACAGGGTAGATTGCCGCCCCAGCATTTT. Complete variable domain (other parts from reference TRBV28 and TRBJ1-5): DVKVTQSSRYLVKRTGEKVFLECVQDMDHENMFWYRQDPGLGLRLIYFSYDVKMKEKGDIPEGYSVSREKKERFSLILESASTNQTSMYLCASSRGQGRLPPQHFGDGTRLSIL.

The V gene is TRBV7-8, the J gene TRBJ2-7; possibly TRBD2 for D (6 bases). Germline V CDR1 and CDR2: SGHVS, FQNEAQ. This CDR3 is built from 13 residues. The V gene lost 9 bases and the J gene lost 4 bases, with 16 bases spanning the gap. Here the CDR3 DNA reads TGTGCCAGTGGGACTCGGATCTATTACGAGCAGTACTTC. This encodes CASGTRIYYEQYF.

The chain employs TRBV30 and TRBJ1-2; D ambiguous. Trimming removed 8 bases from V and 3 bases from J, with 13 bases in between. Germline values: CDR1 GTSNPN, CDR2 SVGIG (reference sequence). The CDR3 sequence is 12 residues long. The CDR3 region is CAAGEGYYGYTF. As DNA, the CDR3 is TGTGCCGCCGGGGAGGGATACTATGGCTACACCTTC.

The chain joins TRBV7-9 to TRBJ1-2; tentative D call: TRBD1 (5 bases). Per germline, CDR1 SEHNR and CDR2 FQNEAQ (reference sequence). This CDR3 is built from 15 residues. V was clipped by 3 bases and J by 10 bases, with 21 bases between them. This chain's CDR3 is CASSFGAAGQLFYTF. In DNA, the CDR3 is TGTGCCAGCAGCTTCGGGGCAGCGGGGCAACTTTTCTACACCTTC.

This CDR3 reads CASSVRVAGFSEQYF. CDR3 in DNA: TGTGCCAGCAGCGTGAGGGTTGCCGGTTTCAGCGAGCAGTACTTC. The V gene is TRBV9, the J gene TRBJ2-7, with TRBD2 as a possible D gene (5 bases). This CDR3 contains 15 residues. Germline CDR1 is SGDLS and CDR2 is YYNGEE. Trimming left V 2 bases short and J 6 bases short, with 18 bases between.

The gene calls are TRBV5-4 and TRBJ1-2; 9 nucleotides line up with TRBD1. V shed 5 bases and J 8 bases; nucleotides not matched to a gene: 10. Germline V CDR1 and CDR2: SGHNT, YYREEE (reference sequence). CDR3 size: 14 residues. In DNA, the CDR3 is TGTGCCAGCAGTAAATCCGGGACAGGGAAGGGCTACACCTTC. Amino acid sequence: CASSKSGTGKGYTF.

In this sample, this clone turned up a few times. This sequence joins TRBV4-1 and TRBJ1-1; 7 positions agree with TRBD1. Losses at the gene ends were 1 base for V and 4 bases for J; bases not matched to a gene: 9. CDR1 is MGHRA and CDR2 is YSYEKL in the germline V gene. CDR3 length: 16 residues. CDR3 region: CASSQGERGLATEAFF. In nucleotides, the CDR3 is TGCGCCAGCAGCCAAGGTGAAAGGGGGCTGGCCACTGAAGCTTTCTTT.

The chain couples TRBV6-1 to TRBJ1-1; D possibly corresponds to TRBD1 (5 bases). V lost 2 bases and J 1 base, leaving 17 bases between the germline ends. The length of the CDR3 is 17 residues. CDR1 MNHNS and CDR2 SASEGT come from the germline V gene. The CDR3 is CASSEIAGIFWNTEAFF. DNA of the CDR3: TGTGCCAGCAGTGAAATAGCAGGGATTTTTTGGAACACTGAAGCTTTCTTT.

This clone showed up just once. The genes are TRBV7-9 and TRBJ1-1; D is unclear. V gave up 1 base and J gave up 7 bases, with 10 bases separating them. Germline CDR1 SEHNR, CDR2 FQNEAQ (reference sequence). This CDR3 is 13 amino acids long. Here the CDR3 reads CASSLEGGNEAFF. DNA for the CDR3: TGTGCCAGCAGCTTAGAGGGAGGCAATGAAGCTTTCTTT.

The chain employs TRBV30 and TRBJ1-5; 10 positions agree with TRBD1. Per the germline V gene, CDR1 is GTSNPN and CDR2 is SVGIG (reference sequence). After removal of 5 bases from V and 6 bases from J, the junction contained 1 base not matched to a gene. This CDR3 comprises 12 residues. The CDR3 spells CAWGQGGQPQHF. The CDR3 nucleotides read TGTGCCTGGGGACAGGGGGGTCAGCCCCAGCATTTT.

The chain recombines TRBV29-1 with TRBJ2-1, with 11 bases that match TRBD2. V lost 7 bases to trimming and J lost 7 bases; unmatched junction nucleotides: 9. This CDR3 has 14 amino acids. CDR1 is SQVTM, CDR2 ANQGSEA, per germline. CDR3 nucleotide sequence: TGCAGCGGAGCCTCTAGCGGGGGGTGGAATGAGCAGTTCTTC. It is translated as CSGASSGGWNEQFF.

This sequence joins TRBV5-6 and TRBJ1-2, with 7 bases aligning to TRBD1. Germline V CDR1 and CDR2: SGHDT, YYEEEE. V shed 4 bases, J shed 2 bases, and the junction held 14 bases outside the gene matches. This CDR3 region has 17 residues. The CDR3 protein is CASSPYQRDRFNYGYTF. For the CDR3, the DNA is TGTGCCAGCAGCCCCTACCAGAGGGACAGATTCAACTATGGCTACACCTTC.

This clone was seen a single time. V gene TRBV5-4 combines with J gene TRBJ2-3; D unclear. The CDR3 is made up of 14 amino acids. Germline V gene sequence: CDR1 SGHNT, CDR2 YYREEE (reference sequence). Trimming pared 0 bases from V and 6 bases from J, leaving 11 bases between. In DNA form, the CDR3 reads TGTGCCAGCAGCTTGGTGGGCTATATGGATACGCAGTATTTT. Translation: CASSLVGYMDTQYF.

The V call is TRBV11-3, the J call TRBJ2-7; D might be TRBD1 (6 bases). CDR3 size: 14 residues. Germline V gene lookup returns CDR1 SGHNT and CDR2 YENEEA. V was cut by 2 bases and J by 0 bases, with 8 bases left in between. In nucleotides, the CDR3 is TGTGCCAGCAGCTTACCCAGGGGCTCCTACGAGCAGTACTTC. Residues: CASSLPRGSYEQYF.

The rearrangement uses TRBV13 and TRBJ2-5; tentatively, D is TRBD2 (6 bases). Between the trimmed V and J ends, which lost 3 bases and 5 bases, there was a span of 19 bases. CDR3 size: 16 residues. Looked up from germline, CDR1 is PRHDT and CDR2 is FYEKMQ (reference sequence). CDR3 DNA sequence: TGTGCCAGCAGCTTCCCCTCGGGGGATGGGGGGGAGACCCAGTACTTC. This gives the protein CASSFPSGDGGETQYF.